This TCR beta chain was identified in a study of T cells expressing NK-cell markers. General study findings and limits: Dominant NKG2C+ clonotypes accounted for roughly 1.0-8% of CD8+ T cells in about 6 donors.

Synthesis of TCR beta cDNA relied on 5'RACE template switching carrying UMIs. TCRdb reprocessed the 5' RACE reads and reports one entry per CDR3 protein, with no DNA. The record lists hundreds of thousands of distinct CDR3 sequences, of which the ten most abundant hold 4% to 5%. Worth noting for this clonotype: The antigen is unknown.

The sequence was collected from a woman between 18 and 70 years old in good health. Sequencing input: blood T cells: a sorted CD56 or NKG2C T cell subset, CD4+ or CD8+ T cells, or bulk PBMC T cells (not recorded which).

The CDR3 here is CASRRLGSWEQFF. The V call is TRBV6-2 or TRBV6-3, the J call TRBJ2-1; TCRdb selects TRBD2, and the lack of DNA leaves this call unchecked. The CDR3 is 13 amino acids. CDR1 and CDR2 from the germline V gene are MNHEY and SVGEGT.